This paragraph covers one TCR beta chain sequence. Its cognate antigen is unknown. The source of the sample is a study of T cell responses to AZD1222 COVID-19 vaccine. Findings and limits, study-wide: Baseline seropositivity characterized only six AZD1222 recipients. Receipt of two AZD1222 doses was followed by a rise in Spike-specific TCR breadth and depth. Clonal diversity was possibly underestimated, and the donors were mostly white British, with more females. After the peak T cell response, and only then, were repertoires sampled.

The CDR3 runs to 18 residues. Germline CDR1 and CDR2: SGHDT and YYEEEE. The trim removed 0 bases at V and 1 base at J, leaving 11 bases unmatched. This table comes from immunoSEQ multiplex PCR, and its TCRdb copy is limited to in-frame clones, with some not included. The repertoire consists of roughly 120,000 clones, with more than 80% occurring once and the leading ten covering about 4.3%. The sequence was collected from an adult in good health. The sequencing used peripheral blood, collected on day 0 of AZD1222 vaccination. The chain employs TRBV5-6 and TRBJ2-3, with 7 bases matching TRBD2. CDR3 in amino acids: CASSLEREAGEGTDTQYF. The CDR3 DNA reads as TGTGCCAGCAGCTTGGAGAGAGAGGCGGGAGAGGGCACAGATACGCAGTATTTT.